A selection of T cell receptor beta chains follows, all from one sample in a study of CD8 T cells in Susac syndrome. A single record per CDR3 protein comes from TCRdb applying MiXCR to the immunoSEQ multiplex PCR reads. The data show about 81,000 distinct CDR3 sequences, approximately 95% seen once. The sequencing sample was made of CD8+ T cells from PBMCs. These TCRs come from a human donor with Susac syndrome. Both conserved end residues are part of each CDR3. The order of the fields is CDR3 DNA, CDR3 protein, V gene, clone size, D gene, J gene. The D gene is left open where the match is weak. Some rows have no size entry. The others give once, few or many, or a class for an expanded clone.

CDR3 DNA: TGTGCCAGCAGGGGGACTAGCGGGAGTGAGACCCAGTACTTC; CDR3 protein: CASRGTSGSETQYF; V gene: TRBV12-3/TRBV12-4; clone size: NA; D gene: TRBD2; J gene: TRBJ2-5
CDR3 DNA: TGTGCCAGCAGTGACTTAGGTAGGAGCTCCTACGAGCAGTACTTC; CDR3 protein: CASSDLGRSSYEQYF; V gene: TRBV2; clone size: once; D gene: NA; J gene: TRBJ2-7
CDR3 DNA: TGTGCCAGCAGTTACGGGACTGCCACCTACGAGCAGTACTTC; CDR3 protein: CASSYGTATYEQYF; V gene: TRBV6-5; clone size: NA; D gene: NA; J gene: TRBJ2-7
CDR3 DNA: TGTGCCAGCAGCTCCGGGTTAGGGGTTCATAATGAGCAGTTCTTC; CDR3 protein: CASSSGLGVHNEQFF; V gene: TRBV12-3/TRBV12-4; clone size: NA; D gene: NA; J gene: TRBJ2-1
CDR3 DNA: TGCGCCAGCAGCCAAGACAGGGTTCCGCCTGTGGACGAGCAGTACTTC; CDR3 protein: CASSQDRVPPVDEQYF; V gene: TRBV4-3; clone size: NA; D gene: NA; J gene: TRBJ2-7
CDR3 DNA: TGTGCCTGGAGTGTACTGGAGGGTACTGAAGCTTTCTTT; CDR3 protein: CAWSVLEGTEAFF; V gene: TRBV30; clone size: NA; D gene: NA; J gene: TRBJ1-1
CDR3 DNA: TGTGCCAGCAGCACAGGGGATCTCGATGAAAAACTGTTTTTT; CDR3 protein: CASSTGDLDEKLFF; V gene: TRBV11-2; clone size: NA; D gene: TRBD1; J gene: TRBJ1-4
CDR3 DNA: TGCAGCTACAGGGTGGAAAACATTCAGTACTTC; CDR3 protein: CSYRVENIQYF; V gene: TRBV29-1; clone size: NA; D gene: NA; J gene: TRBJ2-4
CDR3 DNA: TGCGCCAGCAGCCAAGTAGGATCGGAGCAGTACTTC; CDR3 protein: CASSQVGSEQYF; V gene: TRBV4-1; clone size: NA; D gene: NA; J gene: TRBJ2-7
CDR3 DNA: TGTGCCAGTAGTCCGGGACCAGCAACAGATACGCAGTATTTT; CDR3 protein: CASSPGPATDTQYF; V gene: TRBV19; clone size: NA; D gene: NA; J gene: TRBJ2-3
CDR3 DNA: TGTGCCACCACGGGGGACAGAGCAGATACGCAGTATTTT; CDR3 protein: CATTGDRADTQYF; V gene: TRBV19; clone size: NA; D gene: NA; J gene: TRBJ2-3
CDR3 DNA: TGTGCCAGCAGTTTCGCGGCTGGAGGGAACACAGATACGCAGTATTTT; CDR3 protein: CASSFAAGGNTDTQYF; V gene: TRBV28; clone size: NA; D gene: NA; J gene: TRBJ2-3
CDR3 DNA: TGCGCCAGCAGCCAGGAGGGATTAGGGCCCAGAGGAGATACGCAGTATTTT; CDR3 protein: CASSQEGLGPRGDTQYF; V gene: TRBV4-3; clone size: NA; D gene: NA; J gene: TRBJ2-3
CDR3 DNA: TGTGCCAGCTTGGACCGCTCCTACAATGAGCAGTTCTTC; CDR3 protein: CASLDRSYNEQFF; V gene: TRBV27; clone size: NA; D gene: NA; J gene: TRBJ2-1
CDR3 DNA: TGTGCCTGGGGTCCGGGATCGAGCACAGATACGCAGTATTTT; CDR3 protein: CAWGPGSSTDTQYF; V gene: TRBV30; clone size: NA; D gene: NA; J gene: TRBJ2-3
CDR3 DNA: TGTGCCAGCTCACCAAGCTCGGCGACAGCCACCTACGAGCAGTACTTC; CDR3 protein: CASSPSSATATYEQYF; V gene: TRBV18; clone size: NA; D gene: NA; J gene: TRBJ2-7
CDR3 DNA: TGTGCCAGCAGCCAAGATCGGGAGTTGAACACTGAAGCTTTCTTT; CDR3 protein: CASSQDRELNTEAFF; V gene: TRBV4-2; clone size: NA; D gene: NA; J gene: TRBJ1-1
CDR3 DNA: TGTGCCAGCAGACCTTCGCGGGGGCGAAGCCGAAAAGAAGAGACCCAGTACTTC; CDR3 protein: CASRPSRGRSRKEETQYF; V gene: TRBV7-8; clone size: once; D gene: NA; J gene: TRBJ2-5
CDR3 DNA: TGTGCCAGTAATCGGGACAGGGAAGTTTATGAGCAGTTCTTC; CDR3 protein: CASNRDREVYEQFF; V gene: TRBV19; clone size: NA; D gene: TRBD1; J gene: TRBJ2-1
CDR3 DNA: TGTGCCAGTAGTCCCCAGGGTCTGAACACTGAAGCTTTCTTT; CDR3 protein: CASSPQGLNTEAFF; V gene: TRBV19; clone size: NA; D gene: NA; J gene: TRBJ1-1
CDR3 DNA: TGTGCCAGCAGCCCCTCTGGGAGCCCTGGTCAGCCCCAGCATTTT; CDR3 protein: CASSPSGSPGQPQHF; V gene: TRBV9; clone size: NA; D gene: NA; J gene: TRBJ1-5
CDR3 DNA: TGCGCCAGCAGCTTGAGCATACCATACAATGAGCAGTTCTTC; CDR3 protein: CASSLSIPYNEQFF; V gene: TRBV5-1; clone size: NA; D gene: NA; J gene: TRBJ2-1
CDR3 DNA: TGTGCCAGCAGCTTAGCCAGTGAGCAGTTCTTC; CDR3 protein: CASSLASEQFF; V gene: TRBV11-2; clone size: NA; D gene: NA; J gene: TRBJ2-1
CDR3 DNA: TGTGCCAGCAGTTTCGGTCCGGGGGCCCCTGTCGGCTACACCTTC; CDR3 protein: CASSFGPGAPVGYTF; V gene: TRBV27; clone size: NA; D gene: NA; J gene: TRBJ1-2
CDR3 DNA: TGTGCCAGCTCACCATGGACAGAGGGGGAGGAGACCCAGTACTTC; CDR3 protein: CASSPWTEGEETQYF; V gene: TRBV18; clone size: NA; D gene: NA; J gene: TRBJ2-5
CDR3 DNA: TGTGCCACCAGCAGAGAGAGACAGGGCGGAATGGATGAGCAGTTCTTC; CDR3 protein: CATSRERQGGMDEQFF; V gene: TRBV15; clone size: NA; D gene: TRBD1; J gene: TRBJ2-1
CDR3 DNA: TGTGCCAGCAGCTTGTTCGATACAAGGGCTAGCACAGATACGCAGTATTTT; CDR3 protein: CASSLFDTRASTDTQYF; V gene: TRBV5-6; clone size: NA; D gene: NA; J gene: TRBJ2-3
CDR3 DNA: TGTGCCAGCAGCCAAGTAATCTCGGCCCGATCTGACTATGGCTACACCTTC; CDR3 protein: CASSQVISARSDYGYTF; V gene: TRBV4-2; clone size: once; D gene: NA; J gene: TRBJ1-2
CDR3 DNA: TGTGCCAGCAGTGGGGGCCACGAAGCTTTCTTT; CDR3 protein: CASSGGHEAFF; V gene: TRBV7-9; clone size: NA; D gene: NA; J gene: TRBJ1-1
CDR3 DNA: TGTGCCAGCAGTTTATGGCGGGAAAACACAGATACGCAGTATTTT; CDR3 protein: CASSLWRENTDTQYF; V gene: TRBV28; clone size: NA; D gene: NA; J gene: TRBJ2-3
CDR3 DNA: TGTGCCACCAGCGCGGACCTCCGGAAAAGCTCCTACGAGCAGTACTTC; CDR3 protein: CATSADLRKSSYEQYF; V gene: TRBV15; clone size: NA; D gene: NA; J gene: TRBJ2-7
CDR3 DNA: TGTGCCAGCAGCTTAAGATCTAGCGGGGGGGAGCTCCAAGAGACCCAGTACTTC; CDR3 protein: CASSLRSSGGELQETQYF; V gene: TRBV7-6; clone size: NA; D gene: TRBD2; J gene: TRBJ2-5
CDR3 DNA: TGTGCCAGCAGGAGCTACGAGCAGTACTTC; CDR3 protein: CASRSYEQYF; V gene: TRBV6-2/TRBV6-3; clone size: few; D gene: NA; J gene: TRBJ2-7
CDR3 DNA: TGTGCCAGCAGCTCGTGGACAGGGGCAGCATCCTACGAGCAGTACTTC; CDR3 protein: CASSSWTGAASYEQYF; V gene: TRBV11-1; clone size: NA; D gene: TRBD1; J gene: TRBJ2-7
CDR3 DNA: TGTGCCAGCAGCTTGGAAGGGCTAGCGGGAGGGCAAACCCAGTACTTC; CDR3 protein: CASSLEGLAGGQTQYF; V gene: TRBV5-6; clone size: NA; D gene: TRBD2; J gene: TRBJ2-5
CDR3 DNA: TGTGCCAGCCGAAGGGGGGACAACACTGAAGCTTTCTTT; CDR3 protein: CASRRGDNTEAFF; V gene: TRBV7-9; clone size: medium-sized; D gene: NA; J gene: TRBJ1-1
CDR3 DNA: TGTGCCAGCGGCCGGCCTAGCGGGCGATTGCGAACTGAGCAGTTCTTC; CDR3 protein: CASGRPSGRLRTEQFF; V gene: TRBV12-3/TRBV12-4; clone size: NA; D gene: TRBD2; J gene: TRBJ2-1
CDR3 DNA: TGTGCCAGCGGGGGGCCGATTTCACCCCAAGAGACCCAGTACTTC; CDR3 protein: CASGGPISPQETQYF; V gene: TRBV7-9; clone size: NA; D gene: NA; J gene: TRBJ2-5
CDR3 DNA: TGTGCCAGCGGTAATTCACCCCTCCACTTT; CDR3 protein: CASGNSPLHF; V gene: TRBV9; clone size: NA; D gene: NA; J gene: TRBJ1-6
CDR3 DNA: TGTGCCAGCAGTTCTCGTTTGACTAGCACAGATACGCAGTATTTT; CDR3 protein: CASSSRLTSTDTQYF; V gene: TRBV12-3/TRBV12-4; clone size: NA; D gene: NA; J gene: TRBJ2-3
CDR3 DNA: TGCAGTGCTAAGATAGGGACAGACCAAGAGACCCAGTACTTC; CDR3 protein: CSAKIGTDQETQYF; V gene: TRBV20-1; clone size: NA; D gene: TRBD1; J gene: TRBJ2-5
CDR3 DNA: TGCGCCAGCAGCCCCTGGACGGTCTCGGGCAAAAACATTCAGTACTTC; CDR3 protein: CASSPWTVSGKNIQYF; V gene: TRBV5-1; clone size: NA; D gene: NA; J gene: TRBJ2-4
CDR3 DNA: TGCGCCAGCAGCCACTTCGGACAGGAGCAGTTCTTC; CDR3 protein: CASSHFGQEQFF; V gene: TRBV4-1; clone size: NA; D gene: NA; J gene: TRBJ2-1
CDR3 DNA: TGTGCCAGCAGCTTAGACAGGAGTAATCCTAGTTCGTATGGCTACACCTTC; CDR3 protein: CASSLDRSNPSSYGYTF; V gene: TRBV7-2; clone size: NA; D gene: NA; J gene: TRBJ1-2
CDR3 DNA: TGTGCCAGCAGTTTAGACGGAGTATACGAGCAGTACTTC; CDR3 protein: CASSLDGVYEQYF; V gene: TRBV12-3/TRBV12-4; clone size: NA; D gene: NA; J gene: TRBJ2-7
CDR3 DNA: TGTGCCAGCAGCTCCCCCGGAGGGTTCGGTGAAGCTTTCTTT; CDR3 protein: CASSSPGGFGEAFF; V gene: TRBV7-9; clone size: NA; D gene: NA; J gene: TRBJ1-1
CDR3 DNA: TGTGCCAGCAGTGAAGGAACAGGGCTTGGGTTCGATGAGCAGTTCTTC; CDR3 protein: CASSEGTGLGFDEQFF; V gene: TRBV2; clone size: NA; D gene: NA; J gene: TRBJ2-1
CDR3 DNA: TGTGCCAGTAGTAGGTCCGGGACAGGGGGCTCTGAGCAGTTCTTC; CDR3 protein: CASSRSGTGGSEQFF; V gene: TRBV19; clone size: once; D gene: TRBD1; J gene: TRBJ2-1
CDR3 DNA: TGTGCCATCAGTGAGTCTAGCGGGGGGCCCCTCCAAGAGACCCAGTACTTC; CDR3 protein: CAISESSGGPLQETQYF; V gene: TRBV10-3; clone size: NA; D gene: TRBD2; J gene: TRBJ2-5
CDR3 DNA: TGTGCCAGCAGCACGGGAGGGGATGAGCAGTTCTTC; CDR3 protein: CASSTGGDEQFF; V gene: TRBV6-5; clone size: NA; D gene: TRBD2; J gene: TRBJ2-1
CDR3 DNA: TGTGCCAGCAGCCCCATAAACACCGGGGAGCTGTTTTTT; CDR3 protein: CASSPINTGELFF; V gene: TRBV9; clone size: NA; D gene: NA; J gene: TRBJ2-2
CDR3 DNA: TGTGCCAGTAGTATGGCCCGGGACAAAACCTACGAGCAGTACTTC; CDR3 protein: CASSMARDKTYEQYF; V gene: TRBV19; clone size: NA; D gene: NA; J gene: TRBJ2-7
CDR3 DNA: TGTGCCACCAGCAGGCCCCGACTATACCCCAGTGGCCATGAGCAGTTCTTC; CDR3 protein: CATSRPRLYPSGHEQFF; V gene: TRBV15; clone size: once; D gene: NA; J gene: TRBJ2-1
CDR3 DNA: TGTGCCAGCAGCTTAATGCACGAGCAGTACTTC; CDR3 protein: CASSLMHEQYF; V gene: TRBV11-2; clone size: NA; D gene: NA; J gene: TRBJ2-7
CDR3 DNA: TGTGCCAGCAGTGATTCCCTACAGGGGGCGTATGGCTACACCTTC; CDR3 protein: CASSDSLQGAYGYTF; V gene: TRBV12-3/TRBV12-4; clone size: NA; D gene: TRBD1; J gene: TRBJ1-2